A single sample is the source of the 13 T cell receptor beta chains below, sequenced in a study of identifying expanded T cells in peripheral blood. Using immunoSEQ multiplex PCR, the repertoire was profiled, and TCRdb retains in-frame clones only, with some absent. The table records some 120,000 clones, approximately 88% of them present only once. Sequenced input: blood. The receptors were gathered from a person between 18 and 75 years old in good health.

The chain couples TRBV11-3 to TRBJ2-1, with TRBD2 matching 13 bases. The CDR3 runs 19 residues. V lost 3 bases to trimming and J lost 7 bases; unmatched junction nucleotides: 15. Germline-derived CDR1 and CDR2 are SGHNT and YENEEA. CDR3 amino acids: CASSFLVGTSGEHRNEQFF. DNA of the CDR3: TGTGCCAGCAGCTTCCTAGTGGGGACTAGCGGGGAACACAGAAATGAGCAGTTCTTC.

The chain carries TRBV6-1 and TRBJ2-1, with a possible D match to TRBD1 (5 bases). The CDR3 has 15 residues. Per germline, CDR1 MNHNS and CDR2 SASEGT. V gave up 2 bases and J gave up 7 bases, with 15 bases separating them. The CDR3 spells CASSEMGRKLNEQFF. CDR3 coding DNA: TGTGCCAGCAGTGAAATGGGGCGGAAACTGAATGAGCAGTTCTTC.

This chain connects TRBV30 to TRBJ1-4; D is perhaps TRBD1 (5 bases). This CDR3 comprises 15 residues. Germline lookup yields CDR1 GTSNPN and CDR2 SVGIG (reference sequence). Trimming pared 2 bases from V and 4 bases from J, leaving 14 bases between. The DNA of the CDR3 is TGTGCCTGGAGTCCCGGGATAGGGGTTAATGAAAAACTGTTTTTT. Translated, it gives CAWSPGIGVNEKLFF.

The V and J genes are TRBV6-5 and TRBJ1-3; no clear D gene. Germline V gene data show CDR1 as MNHEY and CDR2 as SVGAGI. Trimming stripped 0 bases from V and 0 bases from J, with 6 bases between. The CDR3 extends over 15 amino acids. The CDR3 spells CASSYSYSSGNTIYF. For the CDR3, the DNA is TGTGCCAGCAGTTACTCCTATTCCTCTGGAAACACCATATATTTT.

The CDR3 sequence: CASSYTGQGAYGYTF. The CDR3 bases are TGTGCCAGCAGTTATACGGGACAGGGGGCCTATGGCTACACCTTC. The rearrangement links TRBV6-5 to TRBJ1-2; the match to TRBD1 covers 12 bases. The CDR3 has 15 residues. In germline, CDR1 is MNHEY, CDR2 SVGAGI. Trimming removed 3 bases from V and 4 bases from J; junction bases left unmatched: 3.

The rearrangement joins TRBV9 to TRBJ2-1, with D hard to call. Per germline, CDR1 SGDLS and CDR2 YYNGEE. V shed 0 bases and J shed 9 bases, with 16 bases lying between them. This CDR3 is 15 amino acids long. CDR3 residues: CASSVAKTSIGEQFF. CDR3 bases: TGTGCCAGCAGCGTAGCAAAAACATCTATAGGTGAGCAGTTCTTC.

V and J are TRBV2 and TRBJ2-1; a possible D gene is TRBD1 (5 bases). The V end was cut by 0 bases, the J end by 7 bases, with 10 bases between. Germline V gene sequence: CDR1 SNHLY, CDR2 FYNNEI. The CDR3 sequence is 14 residues long. Here the CDR3 DNA reads TGTGCCAGCAGTGAAGCGCTCAGGGAAAATGAGCAGTTCTTC. This translates into CASSEALRENEQFF. Together with reference TRBV2 and TRBJ2-1, the CDR3 gives the full variable domain: EPEVTQTPSHQVTQMGQEVILRCVPISNHLYFYWYRQILGQKVEFLVSFYNNEISEKSEIFDDQFSVERPDGSNFTLKIRSTKLEDSAMYFCASSEALRENEQFFGPGTRLTVL.

This clone was recorded a few times. The rearrangement uses TRBV5-6 and TRBJ2-7, with a weak D call TRBD2 (7 bases). The CDR3 sequence is 16 residues long. Trimming stripped 7 bases from V and 4 bases from J, with 24 bases between. In germline, CDR1 is SGHDT, CDR2 YYEEEE. CDR3 sequence: CASEAGGRGGEYEQYF. CDR3 sequence (DNA): TGTGCCAGCGAAGCCGGGGGGAGAGGGGGTGAGTACGAGCAGTACTTC.

The chain links TRBV18 to TRBJ2-7; no definite D call. The CDR3 contains 16 residues. The V gene lost 2 bases and the J gene lost 2 bases, with 16 bases spanning the gap. Germline CDR1 and CDR2: KGHSH and LQKENI. CDR3 region: CASSPFQDASAYEQYF. The CDR3 DNA reads as TGTGCCAGCTCACCATTCCAGGACGCATCGGCCTACGAGCAGTACTTC.

The V call is TRBV5-4, the J call TRBJ1-2, with 11 bases that match TRBD1. Germline V gives CDR1 SGHNT, CDR2 YYREEE (reference sequence). The CDR3 extends over 19 amino acids. Unmatched junction bases numbered 12, after V lost 0 bases and J lost 2 bases. This CDR3 is CASSLEDWTGGEINYGYTF. CDR3 nucleotide sequence: TGTGCCAGCAGCTTGGAGGATTGGACAGGGGGCGAAATAAACTATGGCTACACCTTC. The variable domain in full, completed from reference TRBV5-4 and TRBJ1-2, reads ETGVTQSPTHLIKTRGQQVTLRCSSQSGHNTVSWYQQALGQGPQFIFQYYREEENGRGNFPPRFSGLQFPNYSSELNVNALELDDSALYLCASSLEDWTGGEINYGYTFGSGTRLTVV.

This sequence joins TRBV9 and TRBJ2-3, with D possibly being TRBD1 or TRBD2 (5 bases each). The germline CDR1 and CDR2 sequences are SGDLS and YYNGEE. The CDR3 extends over 15 amino acids. Deletions cut 3 bases from V and 0 bases from J, with 11 bases between. CDR3 protein: CASSGDGTSTDTQYF. CDR3 DNA sequence: TGTGCCAGCAGCGGGGACGGTACTAGCACAGATACGCAGTATTTT. The full variable domain, in which reference TRBV9 and TRBJ2-3 provide the parts outside the CDR3, is DSGVTQTPKHLITATGQRVTLRCSPRSGDLSVYWYQQSLDQGLQFLIQYYNGEERAKGNILERFSAQQFPDLHSELNLSSLELGDSALYFCASSGDGTSTDTQYFGPGTRLTVL.

The chain has TRBV6-6 and TRBJ1-4, with unresolved D. The CDR3 consists of 15 residues. V gave up 4 bases and J gave up 4 bases, with 13 bases separating them. The V gene's germline CDR1 is MNHNY and CDR2 SVGAGI (reference sequence). The CDR3 here is CASSSEPGVNEKLFF. The DNA of the CDR3 is TGTGCCAGCAGTTCTGAGCCCGGCGTTAATGAAAAACTGTTTTTT.

A few counts support this clone. The V gene is TRBV7-9, the J gene TRBJ2-7; D perhaps matches TRBD2 (6 bases). Germline CDR1 SEHNR, CDR2 FQNEAQ (reference sequence). V was clipped by 3 bases and J by 2 bases, with 11 bases between them. The length of the CDR3 is 14 residues. CDR3 sequence: CASSFAGGTYEQYF. In nucleotides, the CDR3 is TGTGCCAGCAGCTTCGCCGGGGGAACCTACGAGCAGTACTTC.